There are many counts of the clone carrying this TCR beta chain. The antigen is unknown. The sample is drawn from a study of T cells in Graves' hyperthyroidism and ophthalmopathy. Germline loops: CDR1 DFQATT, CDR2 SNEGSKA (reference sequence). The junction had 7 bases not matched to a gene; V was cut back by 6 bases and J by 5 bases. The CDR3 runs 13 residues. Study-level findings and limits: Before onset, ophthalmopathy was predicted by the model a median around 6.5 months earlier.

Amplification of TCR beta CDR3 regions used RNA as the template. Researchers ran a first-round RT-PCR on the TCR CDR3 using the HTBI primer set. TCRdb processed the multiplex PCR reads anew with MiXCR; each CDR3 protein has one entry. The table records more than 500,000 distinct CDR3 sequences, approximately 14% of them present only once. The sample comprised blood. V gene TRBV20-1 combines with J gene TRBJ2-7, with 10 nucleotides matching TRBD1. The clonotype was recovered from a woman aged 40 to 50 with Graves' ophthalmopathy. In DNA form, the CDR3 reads TGCAGTGCACCCCTTGGGACAGGGGACGAGCAGTACTTC. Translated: CSAPLGTGDEQYF.